This T cell receptor beta chain appears in the sequencing data of a study of blood T cell repertoires in COVID-19. The authors' processing: Estimation of nucleated cell counts relied on the amplification of reference gene primers. The repertoire was sequenced with immunoSEQ multiplex PCR; TCRdb's copy has only in-frame clones and lacks some. That table supplies the V and J calls and clone size; D and trimming were determined from the DNA. The data show about 82,000 clones, around 82% seen once. Material for sequencing was peripheral blood. The sequence came from a woman aged 55-75 years with acute or convalescent COVID-19.

The chain's CDR3 is CASSAESGELFF. The DNA for the CDR3 is TGTGCCAGCAGTGCTGAGTCCGGGGAGCTGTTTTTT. The chain carries TRBV12-3 or TRBV12-4 and TRBJ2-2; D gene unclear. The V end lost 5 bases, the J end lost 6 bases, and 7 bases lay between the germline ends. This CDR3 region has 12 residues.